The 9 T cell receptor beta chains below all came from one sample that was sequenced in a study of early T cells in non-severe SARS-CoV-2 infection. MiXCR, applied by TCRdb to the 5' RACE reads, yields one record per CDR3 protein. The table includes around 27,000 distinct CDR3 sequences, around 6% detected once. Sequencing used whole blood. The receptors shown here come from an adult who was a healthcare worker with PCR-confirmed SARS-CoV-2 infection or an uninfected control (not recorded which).

This rearrangement joins TRBV28 to TRBJ2-4; tentatively, D is TRBD1 (5 bases). V was trimmed by 3 bases and J by 5 bases, leaving 11 bases between them. The CDR3 has 14 amino acids. The germline CDR1 and CDR2 sequences are MDHEN and SYDVKM. This chain's CDR3 is CASSFPARENIQYF. CDR3 sequence (DNA): TGTGCCAGCAGTTTCCCGGCCAGGGAAAACATTCAGTACTTC.

This chain uses TRBV27 with TRBJ2-3; tentatively, D is TRBD1 or TRBD2 (5 bases each). The CDR3 extends over 15 amino acids. The V end was cut by 5 bases, the J end by 2 bases, with 14 bases between. From germline, CDR1 is MNHEY and CDR2 SMNVEV (reference sequence). CDR3 sequence: CASSRTGTNTDTQYF. The CDR3 bases are TGTGCCAGCAGTAGGACCGGGACGAACACAGATACGCAGTATTTT.

This clonotype was seen many times. V is TRBV25-1 and J is TRBJ2-7; 9 nucleotides align to TRBD1. V dropped 4 bases and J dropped 4; count of bases not matched to a gene: 8. Germline V gives CDR1 MGHDK, CDR2 SYGVNS. The CDR3 sequence is 15 residues long. CDR3 sequence: CASSGSNRGRYEQYF. The CDR3 DNA follows: TGTGCCAGCAGTGGATCAAACAGGGGGCGGTACGAGCAGTACTTC.

The chain combines TRBV7-3 with TRBJ2-5; D perhaps matches TRBD2 (5 bases). The CDR3 sequence is 13 residues long. The V end lost 5 bases, the J end lost 2 bases, and 9 bases lay between the germline ends. Germline CDR1 SGHTA, CDR2 FQGTGA. CDR3 sequence reads: CASSLEVQETQYF. CDR3 bases: TGTGCCAGCAGCCTGGAGGTACAAGAGACCCAGTACTTC.

The table lists this clonotype with many counts. The rearrangement joins TRBV5-4 to TRBJ2-3; D might be TRBD1 or TRBD2, each matching 5 bases. The V gene lost 4 bases and the J gene lost 4 bases, with 10 bases spanning the gap. The germline V gene encodes CDR1 SGHNT and CDR2 YYREEE (reference sequence). The CDR3 covers 13 residues. CDR3 in amino acids: CASSILGADTQYF. CDR3 DNA sequence: TGTGCCAGCAGCATCCTGGGGGCAGATACGCAGTATTTT.

This clonotype came up many times. J is TRBJ1-2 and V is TRBV12-3 or TRBV12-4; D gene unclear. The length of the CDR3 is 12 residues. Trimming pared 7 bases from V and 7 bases from J, leaving 13 bases between. In DNA form, the CDR3 reads TGTGCCAGCAAAGCCGGGCCAAGTGGCTACACCTTC. It codes for CASKAGPSGYTF.

This chain connects TRBV27 to TRBJ1-1, with D possibly being TRBD1 (5 bases). The CDR3 extends over 14 amino acids. Trimming stripped 6 bases from V and 3 bases from J, with 14 bases between. Germline V gives CDR1 MNHEY, CDR2 SMNVEV (reference sequence). This CDR3 reads CASSLGRVDTEAFF. The CDR3, as DNA: TGTGCCAGCAGCTTGGGCAGGGTGGACACTGAAGCTTTCTTT.

V gene TRBV15 combines with J gene TRBJ2-1, with D perhaps matching TRBD1 (5 bases). Germline CDR1 is LNHNV and CDR2 is YYDKDF (reference sequence). There are 11 residues in the CDR3. Trimming pared 5 bases from V and 8 bases from J, leaving 7 bases between. CDR3 nucleotides: TGTGCCACCAGCTTACAGGATGAGCAGTTCTTC. Translation gives CATSLQDEQFF.

Many counts were recorded for this clonotype. This chain uses TRBV20-1 with TRBJ1-1, with no clear D. The CDR3 has 11 amino acids. Trimming removed 6 bases from V and 7 bases from J, with 12 bases in between. The germline V gene has CDR1 DFQATT and CDR2 SNEGSKA (reference sequence). Here the CDR3 reads CSAYGRSEAFF. In DNA form, the CDR3 reads TGCAGTGCCTACGGACGGAGTGAAGCTTTCTTT.